This T cell receptor (beta chain) was captured by sequencing in a study of technical replicates of blood from several donors. Measured with immunoSEQ multiplex PCR; TCRdb has only the in-frame clones, and not every one. The sample consists of fewer than 90,000 clones, 90% to 95% of them appearing once. The CDR3 length is 13 residues. Trimming cost V 3 bases and J 1 base, with 7 bases left between them. In germline, CDR1 is KGHSH, CDR2 LQKENI. Sequencing input: T cells isolated from PBMCs. The chain joins TRBV18 to TRBJ2-7; maybe TRBD1 (5 bases). This TCR derives from a human donor in good health. The CDR3 region has the DNA TGTGCCAGCTCACCCCCAGGGTCCTACGAGCAGTACTTC. Its protein product is CASSPPGSYEQYF.